Shown below are 17 T cell receptor beta chains from a single sample sequenced in a study of blood T cell repertoires in COVID-19. Sequenced by immunoSEQ multiplex PCR; TCRdb stores in-frame clones only, minus some. The profile shows approximately 330,000 clones, 80% to 90% of them singletons. The source material was peripheral blood. The receptors were gathered from a man aged 30-40 years with COVID-19, enrolled during active disease.

The chain employs TRBV20-1 and TRBJ2-1; 11 bases line up with TRBD2. The V gene's germline CDR1 is DFQATT and CDR2 SNEGSKA (reference sequence). V was clipped by 3 bases and J by 10 bases; unmatched bases: 11. The CDR3 contains 15 residues. CDR3 region: CSASIDTSGRNEQFF. The CDR3 DNA is TGCAGTGCTAGTATTGACACTAGCGGGAGAAACGAGCAGTTCTTC.

The chain has TRBV2 and TRBJ1-2; D gene uncertain. The V end lost 7 bases, the J end lost 0 bases, and 15 bases lay between the germline ends. The CDR3 extends over 15 amino acids. Looked up from germline, CDR1 is SNHLY and CDR2 is FYNNEI. The CDR3 DNA sequence: TGTGCCAGCATAGAACAGCTTACTTCTAACTATGGCTACACCTTC. The encoded protein is CASIEQLTSNYGYTF.

CDR3 DNA sequence: TGTGCCATCAGTGACAGTCGCTCTGGAAACACCATATATTTT. Its protein product is CAISDSRSGNTIYF. The rearrangement uses TRBV10-3 and TRBJ1-3; D ambiguous. Germline values: CDR1 ENHRY, CDR2 SYGVKD. V lost 3 bases, J lost 0 bases, and 6 bases lay in between. The CDR3 length is 14 residues.

CDR3 sequence: CASSQAPSGGTTYEQYF. The CDR3 DNA sequence: TGCGCCAGCAGCCAAGCCCCTAGCGGGGGAACAACCTACGAGCAGTACTTC. The chain joins TRBV4-3 to TRBJ2-7, with 10 bases that match TRBD2. CDR1 is LGHNA, CDR2 YSLEER, per germline. Trimming cost V 1 base and J 2 bases; bases outside gene matches: 8. The CDR3 runs 17 residues.

The chain is built from TRBV2 and TRBJ2-5; a weak D match, TRBD2 (5 bases). The V end lost 5 bases, the J end lost 4 bases, and 20 bases lay between the germline ends. The germline CDR1 and CDR2 sequences are SNHLY and FYNNEI. The CDR3 is made up of 16 amino acids. The chain's CDR3 is CASSTIYQLVLETQYF. The CDR3 DNA sequence: TGTGCCAGCAGTACGATCTACCAACTAGTTCTAGAGACCCAGTACTTC. Drawing the rest from reference TRBV2 and TRBJ2-5, the complete variable domain is EPEVTQTPSHQVTQMGQEVILRCVPISNHLYFYWYRQILGQKVEFLVSFYNNEISEKSEIFDDQFSVERPDGSNFTLKIRSTKLEDSAMYFCASSTIYQLVLETQYFGPGTRLLVL.

The chain joins TRBV5-4 to TRBJ1-3; D is undetermined. CDR1 and CDR2 from the germline V gene are SGHNT and YYREEE (reference sequence). V lost 0 bases to trimming and J lost 1 base, with 8 bases between them. This CDR3 has 15 residues. The CDR3: CASSLDRPSGNTIYF. The CDR3 DNA reads TGTGCCAGCAGCTTGGACAGACCATCTGGAAACACCATATATTTT.

This chain connects TRBV9 to TRBJ2-7; D perhaps matches TRBD2 (6 bases). V shed 0 bases and J shed 9 bases, with 10 bases lying between them. Germline assignment: CDR1 SGDLS and CDR2 YYNGEE. The CDR3 totals 12 residues. Here the CDR3 DNA reads TGTGCCAGCAGCGTAGGTGCGGGGAGGCAGTACTTC. As protein: CASSVGAGRQYF.

The chain couples TRBV9 to TRBJ2-7, with D hard to call. Germline V gene data show CDR1 as SGDLS and CDR2 as YYNGEE. This CDR3 is built from 14 residues. With 2 bases removed from V and 7 bases from J, the gap between germline ends came to 16 bases. DNA of the CDR3: TGTGCCAGCAGCGTTGCCCCACAGTTTGGGGAGCAGTACTTC. It yields the protein CASSVAPQFGEQYF. The variable domain in full, completed from reference TRBV9 and TRBJ2-7, reads DSGVTQTPKHLITATGQRVTLRCSPRSGDLSVYWYQQSLDQGLQFLIQYYNGEERAKGNILERFSAQQFPDLHSELNLSSLELGDSALYFCASSVAPQFGEQYFGPGTRLTVT.

This chain links TRBV4-3 with TRBJ1-2; 10 bases match TRBD1. This CDR3 spans 14 amino acids. V was clipped by 4 bases and J by 7 bases; unmatched bases: 6. Germline values: CDR1 LGHNA, CDR2 YSLEER. CDR3 in amino acids: CASSPSRQGAGYTF. The DNA of the CDR3 is TGCGCCAGCAGCCCTTCGCGACAGGGGGCTGGCTACACCTTC.

This clone was seen once. Here the CDR3 DNA reads TGCGCCAGCAGCCAGAGAAGGTCCGGGAATGAAAAACTGTTTTTT. Protein: CASSQRRSGNEKLFF. The J gene is TRBJ1-4, the V gene TRBV4-3; D is uncertain. V gave up 3 bases and J gave up 5 bases, with 13 bases separating them. The CDR3 totals 15 residues. Per germline, CDR1 LGHNA and CDR2 YSLEER.

The chain joins TRBV7-9 to TRBJ2-3, with 9 bases matching TRBD2. The CDR3 is 16 amino acids. Trimming removed 1 base from V and 3 bases from J; junction bases left unmatched: 5. Germline V CDR1 and CDR2: SEHNR, FQNEAQ (reference sequence). The CDR3 protein is CASSLGLAGPTDTQYF. The CDR3, as DNA: TGTGCCAGCAGCTTAGGCCTAGCGGGGCCTACAGATACGCAGTATTTT.

This chain links TRBV4-1 with TRBJ1-2; weak D call: TRBD1 (5 bases). The CDR3 loop spans 12 amino acids. CDR1 and CDR2 (germline): MGHRA, YSYEKL. Trimming took 3 bases from V and 4 from J, leaving 6 bases between them. CDR3 loop: CASSHDSYGYTF. The CDR3, as DNA: TGCGCCAGCAGCCACGACAGCTATGGCTACACCTTC.

This chain joins TRBV7-2 and TRBJ2-7; a weak D match, TRBD2 (5 bases). The germline V gene has CDR1 SGHTA and CDR2 FQGNSA. This CDR3 contains 15 residues. Trimming cost V 1 base and J 5 bases, with 15 bases left between them. The CDR3 nucleotides are TGTGCCAGCAGCTTAGAGCCTAGCTGGGGAGACGAGCAGTACTTC. Translated: CASSLEPSWGDEQYF.

The rearrangement joins TRBV7-2 to TRBJ2-3, with D possibly matching TRBD2 (5 bases). The germline gives CDR1 SGHTA, CDR2 FQGNSA. Trimming took off 2 bases at V and 2 bases at J, with 8 bases between the two ends. The CDR3 runs 14 residues. The DNA for the CDR3 is TGTGCCAGCAGCTTAAGCCTAGCCACAGATACGCAGTATTTT. This codes for CASSLSLATDTQYF.

This rearrangement joins TRBV19 to TRBJ2-7, with 8 bases fitting TRBD1. Germline-derived CDR1 and CDR2 are LNHDA and SQIVND (reference sequence). V shed 6 bases and J 2 bases; nucleotides not matched to a gene: 6. The CDR3 extends over 14 amino acids. The CDR3 protein is CASSPRTGPYEQYF. In nucleotides, the CDR3 is TGTGCCAGTAGCCCCCGGACAGGGCCCTACGAGCAGTACTTC.

V is TRBV25-1 and J is TRBJ2-1; 12 nucleotides match TRBD1. The CDR3 runs to 18 residues. V lost 3 bases to trimming and J lost 5 bases; unmatched junction nucleotides: 11. Germline V CDR1 and CDR2: MGHDK, SYGVNS. The CDR3, as DNA: TGTGCCAGCAGTGACCCGGGACAGGGGGCAGGAAAGGACAATGAGCAGTTCTTC. Residues: CASSDPGQGAGKDNEQFF.

The V gene is TRBV19, the J gene TRBJ1-4; TRBD1 matches 10 bases. This CDR3 spans 15 amino acids. Trimming removed 5 bases from V and 5 bases from J; junction bases left unmatched: 5. Germline V gene sequence: CDR1 LNHDA, CDR2 SQIVND (reference sequence). The CDR3 here is CASSSRTGGNEKLFF. CDR3 nucleotide sequence: TGTGCCAGTAGTTCCCGGACAGGGGGGAATGAAAAACTGTTTTTT.